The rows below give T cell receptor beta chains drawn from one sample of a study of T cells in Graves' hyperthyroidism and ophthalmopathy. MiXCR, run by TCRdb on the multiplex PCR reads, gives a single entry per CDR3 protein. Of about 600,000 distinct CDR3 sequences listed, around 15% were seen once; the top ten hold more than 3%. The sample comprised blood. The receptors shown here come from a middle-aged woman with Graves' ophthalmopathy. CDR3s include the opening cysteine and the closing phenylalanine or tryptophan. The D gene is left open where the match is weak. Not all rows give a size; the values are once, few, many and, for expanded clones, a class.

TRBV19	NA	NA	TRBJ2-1	CASKVQGGYNEQFF	TGTGCCAGTAAGGTCCAGGGAGGCTACAATGAGCAGTTCTTC
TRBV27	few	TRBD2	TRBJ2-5	CASSLSPSGGFETQYF	TGTGCCAGCAGTTTATCCCCTAGCGGGGGCTTTGAGACCCAGTACTTC
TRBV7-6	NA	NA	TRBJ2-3	CASSRRAGDTQYF	TGTGCCAGCAGCCGACGGGCAGGTGATACGCAGTATTTT
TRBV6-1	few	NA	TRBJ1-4	CATHEDSATNEKLFF	TGTGCCACCCACGAGGACAGCGCAACTAATGAAAAACTGTTTTTT
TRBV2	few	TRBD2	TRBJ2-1	CASLGLAGDNEQFF	TGTGCCAGCCTCGGACTAGCGGGGGACAATGAGCAGTTCTTC
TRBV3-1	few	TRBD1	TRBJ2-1	CASGSRDRSYNEQFF	TGTGCCAGCGGGTCCCGGGACAGATCTTACAATGAGCAGTTCTTC
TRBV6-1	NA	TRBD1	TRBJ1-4	CASSAPAGTGNEKLFF	TGTGCCAGCAGTGCACCCGCCGGGACAGGGAATGAAAAACTGTTTTTT
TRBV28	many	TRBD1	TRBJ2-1	CASSLTGGRHNEQFF	TGTGCCAGCAGTTTGACAGGGGGTAGACACAATGAGCAGTTCTTC
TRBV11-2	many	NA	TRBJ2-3	CASNVGTSRTDTQYF	TGTGCCAGCAACGTAGGGACTTCCAGGACAGATACGCAGTATTTT
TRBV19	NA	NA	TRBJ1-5	CASTPGRERGQPQHF	TGTGCCAGTACCCCAGGGAGGGAAAGGGGTCAGCCCCAGCATTTT
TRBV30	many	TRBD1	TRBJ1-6	CAWSSQGGGSALHF	TGTGCCTGGAGTAGCCAGGGAGGGGGCTCGGCCCTCCACTTT
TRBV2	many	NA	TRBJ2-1	CASSVIARPSSANEQFF	TGTGCCAGCAGTGTTATCGCGAGACCCTCTAGCGCCAATGAGCAGTTCTTC
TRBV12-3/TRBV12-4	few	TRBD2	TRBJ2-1	CASSFQREYYNEQFF	TGTGCCAGCAGTTTCCAGCGGGAGTATTACAATGAGCAGTTCTTC
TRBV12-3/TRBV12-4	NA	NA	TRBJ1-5	CASSTDRPNQPQHF	TGTGCCAGCAGTACCGACAGGCCTAATCAGCCCCAGCATTTT
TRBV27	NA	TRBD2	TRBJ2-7	CASSRGGSNFYEQYF	TGTGCCAGCAGTAGGGGAGGGTCCAACTTCTACGAGCAGTACTTC
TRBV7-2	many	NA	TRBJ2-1	CASSFQNRVANEQFF	TGTGCCAGCAGCTTTCAGAACAGGGTAGCGAATGAGCAGTTCTTC
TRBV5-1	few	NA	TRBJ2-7	CASSLMAGPSYEQYF	TGCGCCAGCAGCTTAATGGCGGGACCCTCCTACGAGCAGTACTTC
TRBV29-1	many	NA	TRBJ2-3	CSVEAGFIGYTDTQYF	TGCAGCGTTGAAGCGGGGTTCATAGGGTACACAGATACGCAGTATTTT
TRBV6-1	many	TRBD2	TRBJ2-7	CASSLLAGSYEQYF	TGTGCCAGCAGTTTACTAGCGGGGTCCTACGAGCAGTACTTC
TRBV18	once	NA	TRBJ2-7	CASPPSSYEQYF	TGTGCCAGCCCACCAAGCTCCTACGAGCAGTACTTC
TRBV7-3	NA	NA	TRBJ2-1	CASSSTRDNEQFF	TGTGCCAGCAGTTCAACGAGGGATAATGAGCAGTTCTTC
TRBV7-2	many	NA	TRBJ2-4	CASSLLGAGPMKNIQYF	TGTGCCAGCAGCCTTTTGGGGGCAGGGCCGATGAAAAACATTCAGTACTTC
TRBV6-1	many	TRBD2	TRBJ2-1	CASSTAGTSVINEQFF	TGTGCCAGCAGTACCGCCGGGACTAGCGTTATTAATGAGCAGTTCTTC
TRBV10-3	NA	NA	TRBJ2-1	CAISGAERSYNEQFF	TGTGCCATCAGTGGGGCGGAGCGCTCCTACAATGAGCAGTTCTTC
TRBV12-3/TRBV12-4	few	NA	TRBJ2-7	CASSSTAVEQYF	TGTGCCAGCAGTTCCACAGCGGTCGAGCAGTACTTC
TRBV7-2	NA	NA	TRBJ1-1	CASSLAGVSEAFF	TGTGCCAGCAGCTTAGCCGGTGTTTCTGAAGCTTTCTTT
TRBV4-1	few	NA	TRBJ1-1	CASSQERRQRNTEAFF	TGCGCCAGCAGCCAAGAACGTCGCCAGCGGAACACTGAAGCTTTCTTT
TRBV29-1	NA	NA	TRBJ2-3	CSVEGLRSDTQYF	TGCAGCGTTGAAGGTCTCCGATCAGATACGCAGTATTTT
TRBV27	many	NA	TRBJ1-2	CASSFRQGHGYTF	TGTGCCAGCAGTTTTCGGCAGGGGCATGGCTACACCTTC
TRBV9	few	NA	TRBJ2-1	CASSVTGTGEQFF	TGTGCCAGCAGCGTCACAGGGACGGGCGAGCAGTTCTTC
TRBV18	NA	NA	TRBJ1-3	CASSPSAGATSGNTIYF	TGTGCCAGCTCACCATCCGCGGGGGCCACATCTGGAAACACCATATATTTT
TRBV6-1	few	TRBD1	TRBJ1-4	CASSTNRGQGDEKLFF	TGTGCCAGCAGCACAAATCGGGGACAGGGAGATGAAAAACTGTTTTTT